The 15 T cell receptor beta chains below were found in one sample sequenced in a study of T-cell reconstitution after alpha-beta-depleted transplantation in children. Unique molecular identifiers were built into the TCRbeta library. TCRdb passed the PCR reads through MiXCR, listing each CDR3 protein once. The sample consists of under 5,500 distinct CDR3 sequences, around 25% of them appearing once. Sequencing was performed on PBMCs, mostly from graft donor cells, taken 60 days after TCRalphabeta/CD19-depleted stem cell transplant. These receptors came from a boy younger than two who had a stem cell transplant for SCID, so the T cells may come from the graft donor.

The V and J genes are TRBV5-1 and TRBJ2-5; no definite D call. V shed 0 bases and J shed 2 bases, with 11 bases lying between them. Germline V lookup: CDR1 SGHRS, CDR2 YFSETQ. The CDR3 is 15 amino acids. In DNA, the CDR3 is TGCGCCAGCAGCTTGGGGTCTCCCCAACAAGAGACCCAGTACTTC. Its protein is CASSLGSPQQETQYF.

This clonotype rates as medium-sized. The CDR3 protein is CASQDWWSVEKLFF. The CDR3 nucleotides are TGTGCCAGCCAAGACTGGTGGAGTGTTGAAAAACTGTTTTTT. V gene TRBV5-8 combines with J gene TRBJ1-4; D remains unclear. Germline assignment: CDR1 SGHTS and CDR2 YDEGEE. V was shortened by 7 bases and J by 7 bases, with 17 bases between the two germline ends. This CDR3 comprises 14 residues.

This clonotype is medium-sized. The chain is built from TRBV10-2 and TRBJ2-7; 7 positions agree with TRBD1. CDR1 is WSHSY and CDR2 is SAAADI in the germline V gene. V gave up 6 bases and J gave up 5 bases; unmatched junction bases: 13. This CDR3 is built from 15 residues. The CDR3 sequence is CASRDTDRPPDEQYF. The CDR3 DNA follows: TGCGCCAGCAGAGATACGGACAGGCCCCCCGACGAGCAGTACTTC.

By its share, this clonotype is medium-sized. This chain joins TRBV7-6 and TRBJ1-5; D is ambiguous. V was pared by 5 bases and J by 7 bases, with 12 bases between. CDR1 SGHVS and CDR2 FNYEAQ come from the germline V gene. This CDR3 comprises 13 residues. DNA for the CDR3: TGTGCCAGCAGCCTGGGCCTTGCCCAGCCCCAGCATTTT. Amino acid sequence: CASSLGLAQPQHF.

This clonotype was observed at least ten times. The junction departs from the called germline gene at one end, perhaps through a read error. CDR3 amino acids: CASEGGYSSPLHF. Written as DNA, the CDR3 is TGTGCCAGCGAAGGGGGGTATAGTTCACCCCTCCACTTT. This chain joins TRBV7-9 and TRBJ1-6, with D possibly TRBD1 on 6 matching bases. CDR1 SEHNR and CDR2 FQNEAQ come from the germline V gene (reference sequence). This CDR3 spans 13 amino acids.

By its share, this clonotype is medium-sized. This chain uses TRBV2 with TRBJ1-4; possibly TRBD1 for D (5 bases). This CDR3 is 12 amino acids long. The V end lost 3 bases, the J end lost 8 bases, and 7 bases lay between the germline ends. The germline gives CDR1 SNHLY, CDR2 FYNNEI. CDR3 amino acids: CASSDRAEKLFF. The CDR3 DNA follows: TGTGCCAGCAGTGACAGGGCCGAAAAACTGTTTTTT. Full variable domain (remainder filled in from reference TRBV2 and TRBJ1-4): EPEVTQTPSHQVTQMGQEVILRCVPISNHLYFYWYRQILGQKVEFLVSFYNNEISEKSEIFDDQFSVERPDGSNFTLKIRSTKLEDSAMYFCASSDRAEKLFFGSGTQLSVL.

This clonotype was detected many times. V is TRBV6-1 and J is TRBJ2-5; possible D gene TRBD2, 5 bases. Looked up from germline, CDR1 is MNHNS and CDR2 is SASEGT. V was clipped by 7 bases and J by 5 bases, with 8 bases between them. CDR3 size: 11 residues. CDR3 loop: CASNKRETQYF. The CDR3 bases are TGTGCCAGCAATAAGCGGGAGACCCAGTACTTC.

In its sample, this clonotype was seen many times. This chain connects TRBV7-9 to TRBJ2-3; a possible D gene is TRBD1 (5 bases). Germline V gene data show CDR1 as SEHNR and CDR2 as FQNEAQ (reference sequence). Trimming cost V 1 base and J 8 bases, with 19 bases left between them. CDR3 length: 16 amino acids. The CDR3 loop reads CASSLVLGPRVGTQYF. The CDR3 nucleotides read TGTGCCAGCAGCTTAGTTTTGGGGCCAAGGGTGGGTACGCAGTATTTT.

Ten or more counts support this clonotype. V is TRBV20-1 and J is TRBJ1-5; possible D gene TRBD1, 5 bases. Trimming shortened V by 5 bases and J by 6 bases, and 14 bases separated the two germline ends. The length of the CDR3 is 13 residues. Germline loops: CDR1 DFQATT, CDR2 SNEGSKA (reference sequence). The CDR3 loop is CSAAEQDGQPQHF. CDR3 in DNA: TGCAGTGCTGCCGAACAGGATGGTCAGCCCCAGCATTTT.

The V and J genes are TRBV5-5 and TRBJ2-5; TRBD1 or TRBD2 may be the D gene (5 bases each). The CDR3 is 12 amino acids. Trimming left V 8 bases short and J 9 bases short, with 17 bases between. CDR1 is SGHKS, CDR2 YYEKEE, per germline (reference sequence). CDR3 in amino acids: CARSPGPLPQYF. The CDR3 DNA reads TGTGCCAGGAGCCCGGGGCCCCTTCCCCAGTACTTC.

The chain carries TRBV3-1 and TRBJ1-1; D remains unclear. V lost 2 bases to trimming and J lost 0 bases, with 10 bases between them. Germline CDR1 and CDR2: LGHDT and YNNKEL (reference sequence). This CDR3 is built from 15 residues. CDR3 DNA sequence: TGTGCCAGCAGCCAATATGGTGGGATGAACACTGAAGCTTTCTTT. Translated, it gives CASSQYGGMNTEAFF. Complete variable domain (other parts from reference TRBV3-1 and TRBJ1-1): DTAVSQTPKYLVTQMGNDKSIKCEQNLGHDTMYWYKQDSKKFLKIMFSYNNKELIINETVPNRFSPKSPDKAHLNLHINSLELGDSAVYFCASSQYGGMNTEAFFGQGTRLTVV.

Many counts were recorded for this clonotype. The V and J genes are TRBV5-6 and TRBJ2-7, with a weak D call TRBD2 (6 bases). Germline V CDR1 and CDR2: SGHDT, YYEEEE. The CDR3 loop spans 15 amino acids. V lost 0 bases and J 1 base, leaving 11 bases between the germline ends. CDR3 loop: CASSLGWTISYEQYF. CDR3 in DNA: TGTGCCAGCAGCTTGGGATGGACTATATCCTACGAGCAGTACTTC.

The table lists this clonotype with many counts. The gene calls are TRBV29-1 and TRBJ2-5; the D is unclear. V gave up 6 bases and J gave up 0 bases, with 8 bases separating them. This CDR3 has 12 amino acids. Germline CDR1 reads SQVTM; CDR2 reads ANQGSEA. As DNA, the CDR3 is TGCAGCGTCCGACACAACCAAGAGACCCAGTACTTC. Translation gives CSVRHNQETQYF.

Many counts were recorded for this clonotype. The chain employs TRBV6-5 and TRBJ1-2; 10 bases are a match to TRBD1. The CDR3 runs 13 residues. V shed 7 bases and J 5 bases; nucleotides not matched to a gene: 4. In germline, CDR1 is MNHEY, CDR2 SVGAGI. The CDR3 DNA reads TGTGCCAGCACCGACAGGGGGCAGTATGGCTACACCTTC. It is translated as CASTDRGQYGYTF.

This clonotype was seen repeatedly, ten times or more. The genes are TRBV10-3 and TRBJ2-2; no definite D call. The germline V and J ends were trimmed by 5 bases and 1 base, with 11 bases remaining between them. This CDR3 is built from 15 residues. The germline V gene encodes CDR1 ENHRY and CDR2 SYGVKD. CDR3 loop: CAISSRVLNTGELFF. The CDR3 DNA reads TGTGCCATCAGTAGCCGGGTCTTGAACACCGGGGAGCTGTTTTTT.